The 22 T cell receptor beta chains below all came from one sample that was sequenced in a study of early T cells in non-severe SARS-CoV-2 infection. Using its own MiXCR run on the 5' RACE reads, TCRdb lists one record per CDR3 protein. The table lists around 53,000 distinct CDR3 sequences, 10% to 15% of them singletons. The sample consisted of whole blood. The receptors were gathered from an adult who was a healthcare worker with PCR-confirmed SARS-CoV-2 infection or an uninfected control (not recorded which).

CDR3 amino acids: CASSRWGQGQDTQYF. CDR3 DNA sequence: TGTGCCAGCAGCCGTTGGGGACAGGGTCAAGATACGCAGTATTTT. V gene TRBV11-2 combines with J gene TRBJ2-3; 9 nucleotides match TRBD1. The CDR3 contains 15 residues. CDR1 SGHAT and CDR2 FQNNGV come from the germline V gene. Trimming at V came to 5 bases and at J to 5 bases, leaving 8 bases not matched to a gene.

This clonotype was recorded at least ten times. The chain links TRBV7-2 to TRBJ2-7; D uncertain. The CDR3 length is 14 residues. V was shortened by 4 bases and J by 2 bases, with 12 bases between the two germline ends. Germline V gene sequence: CDR1 SGHTA, CDR2 FQGNSA. The CDR3 loop reads CASSSPRSPYEQYF. CDR3 nucleotide sequence: TGTGCCAGCAGCTCCCCCCGTAGCCCCTACGAGCAGTACTTC.

In its sample, this clonotype was seen a few times. The chain recombines TRBV3-1 with TRBJ2-3, with 9 bases identical to TRBD2. V was clipped by 2 bases and J by 3 bases; unmatched bases: 6. Germline V gene sequence: CDR1 LGHDT, CDR2 YNNKEL (reference sequence). The length of the CDR3 is 16 residues. The CDR3 reads CASSQRGGAATDTQYF. CDR3 sequence (DNA): TGTGCCAGCAGCCAACGCGGGGGGGCCGCGACAGATACGCAGTATTTT.

This clonotype occurred a few times. V gene TRBV27 combines with J gene TRBJ1-1; D is uncertain. V lost 7 bases, J lost 3 bases, and 18 bases lay in between. The germline V gene encodes CDR1 MNHEY and CDR2 SMNVEV (reference sequence). The CDR3 is 15 amino acids. The chain's CDR3 is CASKRAPEEDTEAFF. The CDR3 nucleotides read TGTGCCAGCAAACGGGCCCCCGAGGAGGACACTGAAGCTTTCTTT.

The table lists this clonotype with a few counts. The chain recombines TRBV6-2 or TRBV6-3 with TRBJ2-7; D call uncertain. Deletions cut 4 bases from V and 4 bases from J, with 5 bases between. CDR3 length: 11 amino acids. Germline CDR1 MNHEY, CDR2 SVGEGT. This CDR3 is CASSFAYEQYF. The CDR3 bases are TGTGCCAGCAGTTTCGCGTACGAGCAGTACTTC.

This clonotype was counted only a few times. The chain uses TRBV3-1 and TRBJ2-1; D gene unclear. CDR1 is LGHDT, CDR2 YNNKEL, per germline (reference sequence). V was cut by 1 base and J by 9 bases, with 7 bases left in between. The CDR3 consists of 12 residues. The CDR3 reads CASSQVSFEQFF. The DNA for the CDR3 is TGTGCCAGCAGCCAAGTTTCCTTTGAGCAGTTCTTC.

This rearrangement joins TRBV7-3 to TRBJ1-4; the D is unclear. Trimming stripped 2 bases from V and 0 bases from J, with 4 bases between. Germline V gene lookup returns CDR1 SGHTA and CDR2 FQGTGA. The CDR3 is 14 residues long. As DNA, the CDR3 is TGTGCCAGCAGCTTACAGGCAACTAATGAAAAACTGTTTTTT. Encoded protein: CASSLQATNEKLFF.

This clonotype was seen only a few times. The chain is built from TRBV20-1 and TRBJ2-5; 8 bases line up with TRBD1. The CDR3 spans 16 residues. V lost 1 base to trimming and J lost 1 base; unmatched junction nucleotides: 8. The germline gives CDR1 DFQATT, CDR2 SNEGSKA (reference sequence). CDR3 residues: CSARAILGQVQETQYF. CDR3 nucleotides: TGCAGTGCTAGAGCCATCCTGGGACAGGTCCAAGAGACCCAGTACTTC.

The chain employs TRBV12-3 or TRBV12-4 and TRBJ2-7; TRBD2 agrees at 7 bases. The CDR3 runs to 18 residues. The V and J ends lost 3 bases and 2 bases, in that order; junction bases with no gene match: 16. The CDR3 bases are TGTGCCAGCAGTTTGAGGCGAAGTAGCGGACTAGTGCCCTACGAGCAGTACTTC. Translation: CASSLRRSSGLVPYEQYF.

This clonotype was seen repeatedly, ten times or more. This chain links TRBV5-1 with TRBJ1-2; no clear D gene. Germline V lookup: CDR1 SGHRS, CDR2 YFSETQ. The CDR3 totals 14 residues. The germline V and J ends were trimmed by 5 bases and 0 bases, with 11 bases remaining between them. Written as DNA, the CDR3 is TGCGCCAGCAGAGGGTCCGAAGCTAACTATGGCTACACCTTC. It codes for CASRGSEANYGYTF.

There are many counts of this clonotype. The rearrangement joins TRBV10-3 to TRBJ2-7, with TRBD1 as a possible D gene (6 bases). This CDR3 comprises 15 residues. Germline-derived CDR1 and CDR2 are ENHRY and SYGVKD. V shed 6 bases and J shed 1 base, with 16 bases lying between them. CDR3 protein: CAISRPLGASYEQYF. For the CDR3, the DNA is TGTGCCATCAGCCGTCCCCTGGGGGCTTCCTACGAGCAGTACTTC.

This chain joins TRBV11-1 and TRBJ2-3, with D perhaps given as TRBD1 or TRBD2 (6 bases each). Germline V lookup: CDR1 SGHAT, CDR2 FQDESV (reference sequence). This CDR3 has 16 residues. V shed 6 bases and J shed 3 bases, with 19 bases lying between them. The CDR3 region is CASRTERGGRTDTQYF. CDR3 bases: TGTGCCAGCAGGACGGAGAGAGGGGGGCGGACAGATACGCAGTATTTT.

By share, this clonotype ranks as medium-sized. This rearrangement joins TRBV20-1 to TRBJ2-5; 9 nucleotides agree with TRBD2. Germline values: CDR1 DFQATT, CDR2 SNEGSKA (reference sequence). CDR3 length equals 14 residues. With 1 base clipped from V and 4 bases from J, the junction kept 4 bases outside the gene matches. As DNA, the CDR3 is TGCAGTGCTAGAGCGGCGGGAGGGCCAGAGACCCAGTACTTC. Translation: CSARAAGGPETQYF.

This clonotype was counted at least ten times. The rearrangement links TRBV7-9 to TRBJ2-7; either TRBD1 or TRBD2 may supply D (7 bases each). V lost 4 bases and J lost 6, with 13 bases in between. Per the germline V gene, CDR1 is SEHNR and CDR2 is FQNEAQ (reference sequence). This CDR3 is 13 amino acids long. The CDR3 nucleotides are TGTGCCAGCAGCTACGACAGGGAGGGCGAGCAGTACTTC. Translated: CASSYDREGEQYF. The variable domain in full, completed from reference TRBV7-9 and TRBJ2-7, reads DTGVSQNPRHKITKRGQNVTFRCDPISEHNRLYWYRQTLGQGPEFLTYFQNEAQLEKSRLLSDRFSAERPKGSFSTLEIQRTEQGDSAMYLCASSYDREGEQYFGPGTRLTVT.

The rearrangement uses TRBV11-3 and TRBJ2-2, with unresolved D. Germline values: CDR1 SGHNT, CDR2 YENEEA. V gave up 5 bases and J gave up 4 bases, with 14 bases separating them. The CDR3 length is 15 residues. The CDR3 DNA is TGTGCCAGCAGCGCCCGGCTCATGGGCACCGGGGAGCTGTTTTTT. It translates to CASSARLMGTGELFF.

This clonotype was counted between two and nine times. V usage is TRBV5-4 and J usage is TRBJ1-6, with D hard to call. CDR3 size: 13 residues. CDR1 and CDR2 from the germline V gene are SGHNT and YYREEE (reference sequence). Trimming left V 4 bases short and J 8 bases short, with 10 bases between. The CDR3 is CASSTRTDSPLHF. In DNA form, the CDR3 reads TGTGCCAGCAGCACCCGGACGGATTCACCCCTCCACTTT.

The chain employs TRBV12-3 or TRBV12-4 and TRBJ2-7; D is unclear. The CDR3 consists of 14 residues. V was clipped by 6 bases and J by 0 bases, with 12 bases between them. Here the CDR3 DNA reads TGTGCCAGCAGAGTCGGCCCACGCTCCTACGAGCAGTACTTC. It yields the protein CASRVGPRSYEQYF.

This clonotype was seen a few times. This chain links TRBV24-1 with TRBJ2-1; 13 bases line up with TRBD2. Unmatched junction bases numbered 4, after V lost 1 base and J lost 5 bases. From germline, CDR1 is KGHDR and CDR2 SFDVKD. The CDR3 covers 17 residues. The CDR3 region is CATSDFSLAGGHNEQFF. The CDR3 coding sequence is TGTGCCACCAGTGATTTCTCACTAGCGGGGGGGCACAATGAGCAGTTCTTC.

This chain connects TRBV18 to TRBJ2-7; the match to TRBD1 covers 8 bases. Trimming took 0 bases from V and 3 from J; bases not matched to a gene: 1. The CDR3 contains 14 residues. From germline, CDR1 is KGHSH and CDR2 LQKENI. CDR3 amino acids: CASSPPTGVYEQYF. CDR3 bases: TGTGCCAGCTCACCACCGACAGGGGTCTACGAGCAGTACTTC. Full variable domain (rest looked up from reference TRBV18 and TRBJ2-7): NAGVMQNPRHLVRRRGQEARLRCSPMKGHSHVYWYRQLPEEGLKFMVYLQKENIIDESGMPKERFSAEFPKEGPSILRIQQVVRGDSAAYFCASSPPTGVYEQYFGPGTRLTVT.

This clonotype appeared many times. The chain uses TRBV12-3 or TRBV12-4 and TRBJ1-1; D is unresolved. The CDR3 consists of 17 residues. Trimming cost V 3 bases and J 0 bases, with 17 bases left between them. The DNA of the CDR3 is TGTGCCAGCAGTTTTGGGCCTCCTAGAACCATGAACACTGAAGCTTTCTTT. Amino acid sequence: CASSFGPPRTMNTEAFF.

This clonotype was seen more than once but under ten times. The V gene is TRBV9, the J gene TRBJ2-3; D possibly uses TRBD1 or TRBD2 (5 bases each). V dropped 4 bases and J dropped 2 bases, with 14 bases sitting between them. CDR1 is SGDLS and CDR2 is YYNGEE in the germline V gene. The CDR3 spans 15 residues. CDR3 sequence (DNA): TGTGCCAGCAGCCCGGGGACGATCGCCACAGATACGCAGTATTTT. This translates into CASSPGTIATDTQYF.

This clonotype was seen many times. The chain joins TRBV7-9 to TRBJ1-1, with 7 nucleotides matching TRBD1. The V gene end was trimmed by 8 bases and the J gene end by 4 bases; junction bases not matched to a gene: 4. Germline V gene data show CDR1 as SEHNR and CDR2 as FQNEAQ (reference sequence). The CDR3 covers 12 residues. The CDR3 DNA reads as TGTGCCAGCGGGACAGTGGGCACTGAAGCTTTCTTT. It yields the protein CASGTVGTEAFF. The full variable domain, rest sourced from reference TRBV7-9 and TRBJ1-1, is DTGVSQNPRHKITKRGQNVTFRCDPISEHNRLYWYRQTLGQGPEFLTYFQNEAQLEKSRLLSDRFSAERPKGSFSTLEIQRTEQGDSAMYLCASGTVGTEAFFGQGTRLTVV.